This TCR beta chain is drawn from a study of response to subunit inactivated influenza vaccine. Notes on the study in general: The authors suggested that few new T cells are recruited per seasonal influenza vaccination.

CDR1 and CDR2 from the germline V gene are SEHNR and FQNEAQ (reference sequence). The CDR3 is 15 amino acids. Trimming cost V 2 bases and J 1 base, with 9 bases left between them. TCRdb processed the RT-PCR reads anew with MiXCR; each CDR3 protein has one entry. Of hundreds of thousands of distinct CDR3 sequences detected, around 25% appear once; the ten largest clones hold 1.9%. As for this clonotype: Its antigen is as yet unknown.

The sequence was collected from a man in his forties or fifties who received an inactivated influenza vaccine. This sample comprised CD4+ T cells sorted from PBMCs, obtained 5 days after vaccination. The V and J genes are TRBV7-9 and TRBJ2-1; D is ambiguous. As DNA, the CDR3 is TGTGCCAGCAGCTTAATTCTTAAATCCTACAATGAGCAGTTCTTC. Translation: CASSLILKSYNEQFF.